This paragraph covers one T cell receptor (beta chain) sequence. In the authors' methods: From reference gene primer amplification, estimates of nucleated cell counts were derived. Assay used: immunoSEQ multiplex PCR; TCRdb lists only in-frame clones, some missing. V and J calls and clone size are those listed in that table; D and trimming were worked out from the DNA. This table holds about 45,000 clones, over 70% found once. The data were obtained in a study of blood T cell repertoires in COVID-19. As for the study in general: Samples representing acute and convalescent COVID-19 were sourced from the United States, Italy and Spain. PBMCs, B-cell-depleted T cells, or T cells were the source of the cDNA or gDNA that made up the material.

CDR1 is MNHEY, CDR2 SVGEGT, per germline. J lost 8 bases, V lost 4 bases, and 16 bases had no gene match. The CDR3 extends over 17 amino acids. This clonotype was sampled from a man between 65 and 85 years old with acute or convalescent COVID-19. The V call is TRBV6-2 or TRBV6-3, the J call TRBJ1-4; 7 bases align to TRBD1. The source material was peripheral blood. The CDR3: CASSSLRQGRSKEKLFF. The CDR3 DNA follows: TGTGCCAGCAGTTCCCTCAGACAGGGAAGGTCGAAAGAAAAACTGTTTTTT.